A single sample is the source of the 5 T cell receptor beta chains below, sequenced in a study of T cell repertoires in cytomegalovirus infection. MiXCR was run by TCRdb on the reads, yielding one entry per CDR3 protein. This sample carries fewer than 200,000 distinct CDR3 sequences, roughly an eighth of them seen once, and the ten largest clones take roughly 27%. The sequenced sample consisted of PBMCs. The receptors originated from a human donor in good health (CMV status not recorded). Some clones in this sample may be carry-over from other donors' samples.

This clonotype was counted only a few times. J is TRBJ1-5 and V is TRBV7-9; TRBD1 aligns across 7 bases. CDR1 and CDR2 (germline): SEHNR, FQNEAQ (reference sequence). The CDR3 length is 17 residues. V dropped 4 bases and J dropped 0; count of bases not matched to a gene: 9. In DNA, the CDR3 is TGTGCCAGCAGCTCTTCCGGGACAGTAGATAGCAATCAGCCCCAGCATTTT. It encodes CASSSSGTVDSNQPQHF.

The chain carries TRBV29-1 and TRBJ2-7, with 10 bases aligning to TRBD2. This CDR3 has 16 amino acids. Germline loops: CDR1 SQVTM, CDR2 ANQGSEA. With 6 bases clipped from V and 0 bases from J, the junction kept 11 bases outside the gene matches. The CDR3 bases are TGCAGCGTCCAACTAGCGGGATTGACTAGCTCCTACGAGCAGTACTTC. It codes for CSVQLAGLTSSYEQYF.

CDR3 sequence (DNA): TGTGCCAGTAGTAAAAGGGACTACCTACTCGACAATGAGCAGTTCTTC. This sequence encodes CASSKRDYLLDNEQFF. The chain combines TRBV19 with TRBJ2-1; 7 positions agree with TRBD2. The V gene's germline CDR1 is LNHDA and CDR2 SQIVND (reference sequence). The CDR3 sequence is 16 residues long. V shed 4 bases and J 5 bases; nucleotides not matched to a gene: 11.

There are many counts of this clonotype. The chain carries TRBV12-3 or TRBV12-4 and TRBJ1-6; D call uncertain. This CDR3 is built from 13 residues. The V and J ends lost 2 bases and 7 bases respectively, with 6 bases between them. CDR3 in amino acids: CASSLSGNSPLHF. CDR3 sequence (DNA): TGTGCCAGCAGTTTATCGGGGAATTCACCCCTCCACTTT.

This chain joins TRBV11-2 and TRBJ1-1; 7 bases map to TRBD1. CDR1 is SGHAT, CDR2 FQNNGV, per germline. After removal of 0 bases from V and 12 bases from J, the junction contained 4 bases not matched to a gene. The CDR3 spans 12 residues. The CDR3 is CASSLDPGGSFF. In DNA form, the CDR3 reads TGTGCCAGCAGCTTAGATCCAGGGGGATCTTTCTTT.